These T cell receptor beta chains were read from a single sample in a study of T-cell memory formation after mild COVID-19. TCRdb processed the 5' RACE reads anew with MiXCR; each CDR3 protein has one entry. The sample yields about 560,000 distinct CDR3 sequences, approximately 15% seen once. Source material: PBMCs or a T cell subset sorted from them (not recorded which). The source is an adult woman who had mild COVID-19 (a few samples of this study predate the infection). Cell type and time point are not known. CDR3s include the opening cysteine and the closing phenylalanine or tryptophan. Fields, in order: D gene, V gene, clone size, J gene, CDR3 DNA, CDR3 protein. D genes are given only for firm matches. Rows may omit the clone size; those that give it use once, few, many or a size class.

>-|TRBV7-9|-|TRBJ2-3
TGTGCCAGCAGCTTAGCGATTTACTTGTCGTCGGACACAGATACGCAGTATTTT
CASSLAIYLSSDTDTQYF
>-|TRBV30|-|TRBJ2-7
TGTGCCTGGAGTGTACTTCTCGGCGAGCAGTACTTC
CAWSVLLGEQYF
>-|TRBV11-2|once|TRBJ2-1
TGTGCCAGCAGCTTTTCGGTGGTTGAGCAGTTCTTC
CASSFSVVEQFF
>TRBD1|TRBV20-1|few|TRBJ2-2
TGCAGTGCTAGGCCTTGGACAGGGATCACCGGGGAGCTGTTTTTT
CSARPWTGITGELFF
>-|TRBV11-2|-|TRBJ2-1
TGTGCCAGCCAGATAGGGGTTGAGCAGTTCTTC
CASQIGVEQFF
>-|TRBV7-6|few|TRBJ2-3
TGTGCCAGCAGCTTAGTCCAAAGGAGGACAGATACGCAGTATTTT
CASSLVQRRTDTQYF
>-|TRBV5-1|few|TRBJ1-2
TGCGCCAGCACCTTCGGCCCTAGGGAGGACTACACCTTC
CASTFGPREDYTF
>TRBD2|TRBV30|few|TRBJ2-5
TGTGCCGGGGGGAGACTAGCGGGGAGCCAAGAGACCCAGTACTTC
CAGGRLAGSQETQYF
>TRBD2|TRBV2|many|TRBJ2-1
TGTGCCAGCAGGGTTGGACTAGCGGGAGGCAATGAGCAGTTCTTC
CASRVGLAGGNEQFF
>TRBD1|TRBV15|-|TRBJ2-5
TGTGCCACCAGCGGCTTGACAGGGACACCTCAAGAGACCCAGTACTTC
CATSGLTGTPQETQYF
>-|TRBV20-1|-|TRBJ2-3
TGCAGTGCTGGGGATCGGCGGGATACGCAGTATTTT
CSAGDRRDTQYF
>-|TRBV27|few|TRBJ2-7
TGTGCCAGCAGCCTCTTGGTAGGCTCCTACGAGCAGTACTTC
CASSLLVGSYEQYF